This T cell receptor beta chain was captured by sequencing in a study of blood T cell repertoires in COVID-19. Study details: Acute and convalescent COVID-19 samples came from the United States, Italy and Spain. Sources were T cells, B-cell-depleted T cells, or PBMCs; the material itself was cDNA or gDNA.

The CDR3 covers 16 residues. Trimming took 0 bases from V and 5 from J; bases not matched to a gene: 6. The germline V gene has CDR1 SGDLS and CDR2 YYNGEE. In the authors' workflow: Amplification from reference gene primers served as the basis for estimated nucleated cell counts. Assay: immunoSEQ multiplex PCR; the TCRdb copy retains only in-frame clones and omits some. The V and J calls and clone size are taken from that table; D and trimming were inferred from the DNA. The sample includes some 270,000 clones, 85% to 90% seen only once; the top ten take roughly 3.9%. Allocation to cohorts depended on clinical history reported by the participants.

The sequenced sample consisted of PBMCs or T cells enriched from blood (not recorded which). The receptor was derived from a woman in her 30s with acute COVID-19. The gene calls are TRBV9 and TRBJ1-1; 11 bases map to TRBD1. The CDR3: CASSVARTGGNTEAFF. CDR3 coding DNA: TGTGCCAGCAGCGTAGCAAGGACAGGGGGCAATACTGAAGCTTTCTTT.